The clone carrying this TCR beta chain was counted at least ten times. Its specificity is not known. This sample is drawn from a study of blood T cells in healthy people across ages. Whole-study results and caveats: Naive T cell percentage showed a strong correlation with the diversity of TCR beta.

The CDR3 length is 15 residues. CDR1 and CDR2 from the germline V gene are SEHNR and FQNEAQ (reference sequence). Trimming cost V 5 bases and J 0 bases, with 11 bases left between them. Peripheral blood samples of 9.5 to 10 milliliters were drawn from each donor. RNA extraction gave at least 5.5 micrograms of total RNA per sample. The authors ran a second PCR of about 6 to 12 cycles using a sample-barcoded 5' primer and a J-beta primer mix. TCRdb reanalysed the 5' RACE reads using MiXCR and keeps one entry per CDR3 protein. The sample holds 500,000 to 600,000 distinct CDR3 sequences, 25% to 30% seen once.

The chain recombines TRBV7-9 with TRBJ2-1; D gene uncertain. Sequences were obtained from blood. This receptor was obtained from a woman aged 70-85 years in good health. The DNA for the CDR3 is TGTGCCAGCAGCAGGTGGGGAAGCTCCTACAATGAGCAGTTCTTC. Amino acids: CASSRWGSSYNEQFF.